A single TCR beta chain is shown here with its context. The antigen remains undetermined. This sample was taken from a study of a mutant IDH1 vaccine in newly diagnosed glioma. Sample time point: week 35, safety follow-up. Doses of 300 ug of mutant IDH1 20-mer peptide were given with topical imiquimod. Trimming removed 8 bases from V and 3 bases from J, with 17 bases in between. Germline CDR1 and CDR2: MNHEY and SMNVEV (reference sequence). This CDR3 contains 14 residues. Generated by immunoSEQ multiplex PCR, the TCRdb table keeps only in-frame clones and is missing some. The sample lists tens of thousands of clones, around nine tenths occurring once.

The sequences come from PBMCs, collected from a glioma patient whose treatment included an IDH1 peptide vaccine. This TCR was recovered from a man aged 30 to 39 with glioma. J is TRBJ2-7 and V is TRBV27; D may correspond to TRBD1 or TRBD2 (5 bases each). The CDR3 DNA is TGTGCCAGCGCCCCGGTTGGGGGTGTCTACGAGCAGTACTTC. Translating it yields CASAPVGGVYEQYF.